Sequencing of this TCR beta chain was carried out in a study of T-cell reconstitution after alpha-beta-depleted transplantation in children. Study observations and caveats: At the one-year point after transplant, T-cell counts and TCRbeta diversity were found to come mostly from T cells that had been newly produced. Roughly two months post-transplant, alpha-beta T cells reportedly originated from several hundred graft clones that had expanded. Several patients had high TCRbeta diversity at day 60; it came from surviving recipient T cells and thymic progenitors.

Unique molecular identifiers were built into the TCRbeta library. TCRdb re-called the PCR reads with MiXCR, one entry per CDR3 protein. The profile shows 150,000 to 250,000 distinct CDR3 sequences, 6.3% of them singletons. The CDR3 is 14 amino acids. Trimming removed 1 base from V and 0 bases from J, with 8 bases in between. The germline V gene encodes CDR1 SGDLS and CDR2 YYNGEE. This clonotype was recorded many times. Its antigen remains unidentified. Sample: PBMCs, taken before TCRalphabeta/CD19-depleted stem cell transplant. This chain uses TRBV9 with TRBJ2-7; tentatively, D is TRBD1 or TRBD2 (6 bases each). The TCR was taken from a girl under two years old with combined immunodeficiency, due to receive a stem cell transplant. DNA for the CDR3: TGTGCCAGCAGCGTAACGGGGGCCTCCTACGAGCAGTACTTC. This gives the protein CASSVTGASYEQYF. The full variable domain, in which reference TRBV9 and TRBJ2-7 provide the parts outside the CDR3, is DSGVTQTPKHLITATGQRVTLRCSPRSGDLSVYWYQQSLDQGLQFLIQYYNGEERAKGNILERFSAQQFPDLHSELNLSSLELGDSALYFCASSVTGASYEQYFGPGTRLTVT.